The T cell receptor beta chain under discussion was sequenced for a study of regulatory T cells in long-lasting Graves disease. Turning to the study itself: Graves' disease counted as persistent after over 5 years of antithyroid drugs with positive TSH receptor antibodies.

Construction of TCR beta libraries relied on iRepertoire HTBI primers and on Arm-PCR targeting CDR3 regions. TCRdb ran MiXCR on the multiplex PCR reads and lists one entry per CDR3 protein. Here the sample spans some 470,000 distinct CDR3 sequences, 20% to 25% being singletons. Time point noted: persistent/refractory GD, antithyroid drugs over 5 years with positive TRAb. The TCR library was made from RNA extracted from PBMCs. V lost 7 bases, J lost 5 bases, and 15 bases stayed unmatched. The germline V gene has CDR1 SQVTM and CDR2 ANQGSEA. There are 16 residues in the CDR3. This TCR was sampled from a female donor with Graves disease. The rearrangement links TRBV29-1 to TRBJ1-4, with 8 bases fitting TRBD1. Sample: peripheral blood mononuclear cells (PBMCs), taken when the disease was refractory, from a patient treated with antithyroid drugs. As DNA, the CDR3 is TGCAGCGCTGCGGGACAGGTAGTCGAAGGGAATGAAAAACTGTTTTTT. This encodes CSAAGQVVEGNEKLFF.